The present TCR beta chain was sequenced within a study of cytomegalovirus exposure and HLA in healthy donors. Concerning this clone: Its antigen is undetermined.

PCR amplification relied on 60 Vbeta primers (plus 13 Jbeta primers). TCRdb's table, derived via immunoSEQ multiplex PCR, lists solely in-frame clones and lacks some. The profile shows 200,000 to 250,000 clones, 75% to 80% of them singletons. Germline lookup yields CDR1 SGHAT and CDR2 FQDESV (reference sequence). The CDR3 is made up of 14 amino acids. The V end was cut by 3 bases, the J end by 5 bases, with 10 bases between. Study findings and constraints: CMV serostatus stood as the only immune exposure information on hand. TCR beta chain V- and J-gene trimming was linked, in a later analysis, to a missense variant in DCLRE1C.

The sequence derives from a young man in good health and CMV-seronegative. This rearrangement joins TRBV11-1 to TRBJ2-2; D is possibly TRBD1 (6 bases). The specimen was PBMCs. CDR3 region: CASSLGQGTGELFF. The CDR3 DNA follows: TGTGCCAGCAGCTTGGGGCAGGGGACCGGGGAGCTGTTTTTT.